The 20 T cell receptor beta chains below come from one sample, sequenced in a study of blood T cell repertoires in COVID-19. The protocol was immunoSEQ multiplex PCR, while the TCRdb copy is restricted to in-frame clones and leaves out a portion. There are 70,000 to 80,000 clones in the sample; around 87% occur only once, and approximately 12% lies in the top ten. The specimen sequenced was peripheral blood. Source of these receptors: a human donor in a cohort sampled during active COVID-19.

The J gene is TRBJ1-1, the V gene TRBV9, with a weak D call TRBD1 (5 bases). Looked up from germline, CDR1 is SGDLS and CDR2 is YYNGEE. V lost 0 bases, J lost 6 bases, and 12 bases lay in between. The CDR3 sequence is 14 residues long. CDR3: CASSVEVGAAEAFF. The CDR3 bases are TGTGCCAGCAGCGTAGAGGTTGGGGCAGCTGAAGCTTTCTTT.

This clone was counted only a few times. The chain recombines TRBV10-3 with TRBJ2-7; a weak D match, TRBD1 (6 bases). CDR1 is ENHRY and CDR2 is SYGVKD in the germline V gene. The CDR3 consists of 12 residues. V gave up 5 bases and J gave up 2 bases, with 7 bases separating them. CDR3 coding DNA: TGTGCCATCAGTCAGGGGACCTACGAGCAGTACTTC. This gives the protein CAISQGTYEQYF.

This rearrangement joins TRBV25-1 to TRBJ2-5, with 10 bases aligning to TRBD1. Losses at the gene ends were 3 bases for V and 6 bases for J; bases not matched to a gene: 4. CDR1 and CDR2 (germline): MGHDK, SYGVNS. The CDR3 extends over 14 amino acids. This chain's CDR3 is CASSETGGIKTQYF. In nucleotides, the CDR3 is TGTGCCAGCAGTGAGACAGGGGGCATTAAGACCCAGTACTTC. Combining the CDR3 with reference TRBV25-1 and TRBJ2-5 gives the whole variable domain EADIYQTPRYLVIGTGKKITLECSQTMGHDKMYWYQQDPGMELHLIHYSYGVNSTEKGDLSSESTVSRIRTEHFPLTLESARPSHTSQYLCASSETGGIKTQYFGPGTRLLVL.

The chain recombines TRBV5-6 with TRBJ1-1; 9 bases fit TRBD1. The CDR3 is 17 amino acids. Germline CDR1 is SGHDT and CDR2 is YYEEEE. V lost 1 base, J lost 0 bases, and 7 bases stayed unmatched. Written as DNA, the CDR3 is TGTGCCAGCAGCTTGTTCGGGACAGGGCTCTTGAACACTGAAGCTTTCTTT. Residues: CASSLFGTGLLNTEAFF.

The chain is built from TRBV11-3 and TRBJ2-1, with 11 nucleotides matching TRBD2. Trimming cost V 4 bases and J 3 bases; bases outside gene matches: 11. CDR1 and CDR2 (germline): SGHNT, YENEEA. CDR3 size: 18 residues. Here the CDR3 DNA reads TGTGCCAGCAGCTCGTCAAGTGGCGGACTAGCGGGCTACAATGAGCAGTTCTTC. As protein: CASSSSSGGLAGYNEQFF.

The chain carries TRBV5-1 and TRBJ1-6; maybe TRBD1 (5 bases). Germline V gene lookup returns CDR1 SGHRS and CDR2 YFSETQ. The CDR3 is made up of 15 amino acids. V gave up 4 bases and J gave up 6 bases, with 14 bases separating them. DNA for the CDR3: TGCGCCAGCAGCCCATATTCAGGGTCTAATTCACCCCTCCACTTT. It is translated as CASSPYSGSNSPLHF.

This clone came up once. This chain connects TRBV4-3 to TRBJ1-4, with D perhaps matching TRBD1 (5 bases). The germline V and J ends were trimmed by 1 base and 8 bases, with 14 bases remaining between them. CDR3 length: 15 amino acids. Looked up from germline, CDR1 is LGHNA and CDR2 is YSLEER. CDR3 sequence reads: CASSQGLVQEEKLFF. The CDR3 DNA is TGCGCCAGCAGCCAAGGTTTAGTACAGGAAGAAAAACTGTTTTTT.

This chain joins TRBV28 and TRBJ1-2, with 10 positions matching TRBD1. The CDR3 extends over 15 amino acids. V was clipped by 2 bases and J by 4 bases; unmatched bases: 4. Germline V gene data show CDR1 as MDHEN and CDR2 as SYDVKM. CDR3 sequence: CASSLGDRGPYGYTF. The CDR3, as DNA: TGTGCCAGCAGTTTAGGAGACAGGGGGCCCTATGGCTACACCTTC.

Written as DNA, the CDR3 is TGTGCCACCAGCAGGGGGGGGACCTCCTACAATGAGCAGTTCTTC. The encoded protein is CATSRGGTSYNEQFF. The J gene is TRBJ2-1, the V gene TRBV15; TRBD2 matches at 7 bases. The CDR3 has 15 residues. Germline CDR1 is LNHNV and CDR2 is YYDKDF (reference sequence). The V and J ends lost 3 bases and 0 bases, in that order; junction bases with no gene match: 2.

In this sample, this clone turned up once. This chain joins TRBV18 and TRBJ1-2; 7 bases line up with TRBD1. With V trimmed by 2 bases and J by 3 bases, 9 bases remained unmatched. The CDR3 has 16 amino acids. Per germline, CDR1 KGHSH and CDR2 LQKENI. This CDR3 reads CASSPFNWDSDYGYTF. The DNA of the CDR3 is TGTGCCAGCTCACCATTCAATTGGGACAGTGACTATGGCTACACCTTC.

The V gene is TRBV5-6, the J gene TRBJ1-5, with a weak D call TRBD1 (5 bases). V was cut by 0 bases and J by 1 base, with 5 bases left in between. This CDR3 region has 14 residues. Germline V gives CDR1 SGHDT, CDR2 YYEEEE. In nucleotides, the CDR3 is TGTGCCAGCAGCTTGGGACAGAGCAATCAGCCCCAGCATTTT. It encodes CASSLGQSNQPQHF.

The V and J genes are TRBV5-4 and TRBJ2-3, with 9 bases that match TRBD2. The CDR3 sequence is 13 residues long. V shed 2 bases and J 5 bases; nucleotides not matched to a gene: 0. Germline V gene data show CDR1 as SGHNT and CDR2 as YYREEE (reference sequence). The CDR3 DNA sequence: TGTGCCAGCAGCTTAGCGGGGGGAGATACGCAGTATTTT. This gives the protein CASSLAGGDTQYF.

In its sample, this clone was seen once. The CDR3 DNA reads as TGTGCCAGCAGCTCCAACTTATACAATGAGCAGTTCTTC. Translation: CASSSNLYNEQFF. The V and J genes are TRBV7-7 and TRBJ2-1; D is undetermined. The V gene lost 4 bases and the J gene lost 4 bases, with 8 bases spanning the gap. There are 13 residues in the CDR3. CDR1 is SSHAT, CDR2 FNYEAQ, per germline (reference sequence).

This chain uses TRBV2 with TRBJ2-7; possible D gene TRBD1, 6 bases. CDR3 size: 15 residues. V was cut by 6 bases and J by 5 bases, with 20 bases left in between. Germline CDR1 SNHLY, CDR2 FYNNEI. The CDR3 is CASSDITGRADEQYF. The CDR3 DNA sequence: TGTGCCAGCAGCGACATTACAGGGCGCGCGGACGAGCAGTACTTC.

The chain uses TRBV5-1 and TRBJ2-7; weak D call: TRBD2 (5 bases). Germline values: CDR1 SGHRS, CDR2 YFSETQ. The CDR3 totals 14 residues. The V end was cut by 6 bases, the J end by 6 bases, with 19 bases between. The CDR3 is CASTLLKAGSEQYF. The DNA of the CDR3 is TGCGCCAGCACCTTACTGAAAGCTGGGAGCGAGCAGTACTTC.

This rearrangement joins TRBV7-9 to TRBJ2-5, with 11 bases that match TRBD2. The germline V gene has CDR1 SEHNR and CDR2 FQNEAQ (reference sequence). The CDR3 consists of 16 residues. V shed 5 bases, J shed 5 bases, and the junction held 10 bases outside the gene matches. The CDR3 spells CASSTSGASGRETQYF. The CDR3 DNA follows: TGTGCCAGCAGCACCTCGGGGGCTAGCGGGAGGGAGACCCAGTACTTC.

The chain links TRBV3-1 (or the pseudogene TRBV3-2) to TRBJ2-4; 7 bases fit TRBD1. This CDR3 comprises 13 residues. CDR1 and CDR2 from the germline V gene are LGHDT and YNNKEL (reference sequence). J lost 8 bases, V lost 4 bases, and 5 bases had no gene match. The CDR3 region is CASSLRGRDIQYF. The CDR3 nucleotides are TGTGCCAGCAGCCTAAGGGGGCGAGACATTCAGTACTTC.

The gene calls are TRBV4-3 and TRBJ2-1; 7 nucleotides agree with TRBD2. Germline V gene sequence: CDR1 LGHNA, CDR2 YSLEER. After removal of 0 bases from V and 3 bases from J, the junction contained 5 bases not matched to a gene. The CDR3 has 16 residues. The CDR3 region is CASSQDLSGNYNEQFF. The CDR3 DNA follows: TGCGCCAGCAGCCAAGATCTGAGCGGGAACTACAATGAGCAGTTCTTC.

The chain couples TRBV12-3 or TRBV12-4 to TRBJ1-1; tentatively, D is TRBD1 (5 bases). Deletions cut 7 bases from V and 5 bases from J, with 11 bases between. This CDR3 comprises 12 residues. CDR3 amino acids: CASTGDRTEAFF. As DNA, the CDR3 is TGTGCCAGCACGGGGGATCGAACTGAAGCTTTCTTT.

The chain joins TRBV11-2 to TRBJ2-1; 9 bases align to TRBD2. Trimming took 6 bases from V and 13 from J; bases not matched to a gene: 7. Germline loops: CDR1 SGHAT, CDR2 FQNNGV. This CDR3 contains 12 residues. CDR3 sequence (DNA): TGTGCCAGCAGTCCCAAGCGGGGGGCTCAGTTCTTC. The encoded protein is CASSPKRGAQFF.